By share of the sample, the clone carrying this TCR beta chain is medium-sized. The repertoire was sequenced with immunoSEQ multiplex PCR; TCRdb's copy has only in-frame clones and lacks some. The data show around 12,000 clones, with roughly four fifths seen just once and around a quarter held by the top ten. Treatment noted: randomized to nivolumab then ipilimumab (arm A) or the reverse (arm B). None of the patients previously received DNA-damaging chemotherapy. From thawed PBMCs, live CD3+CD8+ cells negative for CD19 and CD56 were sorted. The data were taken from a study of sequential checkpoint blockade in melanoma. About the study: First-line arms were nivolumab then ipilimumab, or the reverse, randomized 1:1. Maintenance nivolumab came after either treatment sequence.

CDR1 and CDR2 (germline): SEHNR, FQNEAQ (reference sequence). V was pared by 1 base and J by 8 bases, with 8 bases between. The CDR3 contains 12 residues. This specimen consisted of CD8+ T cells sorted from blood (inferred from file names), obtained from a patient given nivolumab and ipilimumab in sequence. V gene TRBV7-9 combines with J gene TRBJ1-2; D gene unclear. The clonotype was recovered from a human donor with melanoma. The CDR3 coding sequence is TGTGCCAGCAGCTTAGGGCCGATAGGCTACACCTTC. Amino acid sequence: CASSLGPIGYTF. The complete variable domain, with remaining parts taken from reference TRBV7-9 and TRBJ1-2, reads DTGVSQNPRHKITKRGQNVTFRCDPISEHNRLYWYRQTLGQGPEFLTYFQNEAQLEKSRLLSDRFSAERPKGSFSTLEIQRTEQGDSAMYLCASSLGPIGYTFGSGTRLTVV.